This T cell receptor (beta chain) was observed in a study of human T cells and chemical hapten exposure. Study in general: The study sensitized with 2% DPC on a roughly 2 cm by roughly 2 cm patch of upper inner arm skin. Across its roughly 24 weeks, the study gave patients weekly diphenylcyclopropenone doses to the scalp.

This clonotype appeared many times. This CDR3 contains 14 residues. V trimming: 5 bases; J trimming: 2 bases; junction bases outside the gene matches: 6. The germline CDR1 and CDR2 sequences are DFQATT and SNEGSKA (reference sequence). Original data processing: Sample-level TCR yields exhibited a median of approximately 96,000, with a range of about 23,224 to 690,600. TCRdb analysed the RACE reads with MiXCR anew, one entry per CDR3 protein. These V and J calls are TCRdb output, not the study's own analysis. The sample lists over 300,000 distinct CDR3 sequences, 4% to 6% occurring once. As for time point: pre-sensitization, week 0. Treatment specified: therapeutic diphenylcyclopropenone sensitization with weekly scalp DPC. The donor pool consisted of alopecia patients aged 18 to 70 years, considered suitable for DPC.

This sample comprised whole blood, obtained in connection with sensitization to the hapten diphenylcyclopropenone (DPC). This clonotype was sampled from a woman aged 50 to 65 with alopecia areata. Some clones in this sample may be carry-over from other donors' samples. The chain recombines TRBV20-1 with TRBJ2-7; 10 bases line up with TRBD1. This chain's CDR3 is CSAWDRGETYEQYF. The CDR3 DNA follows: TGCAGTGCTTGGGACAGGGGAGAAACCTACGAGCAGTACTTC.